This entry features one TCR beta chain sequence. The data are from a study of control samples from healthy donors and cancer patients. Sequencing used immunoSEQ multiplex PCR; TCRdb keeps in-frame clones, though not all of them. The table has around 40,000 clones, more than 85% seen once; the top ten hold 22%. The CDR3 runs to 14 residues. Germline CDR1 reads SGHAT; CDR2 reads FQNNGV. V lost 3 bases and J 6 bases, leaving 11 bases between the germline ends. Specimen: PBMCs. This chain uses TRBV11-2 with TRBJ1-4; D may be TRBD1 (6 bases). The TCR was taken from a middle-aged woman with head and neck cancer. This CDR3 reads CASSLSRGDEKLFF. DNA of the CDR3: TGTGCCAGCAGCTTGTCCAGGGGAGATGAAAAACTGTTTTTT.